These 20 T cell receptor beta chains share one sample of origin, sequenced in a study of Tregs in tolerant kidney transplant recipients. TCRdb keeps only in-frame clones here, not all; method: immunoSEQ multiplex PCR. The table lists 110,000 or so clones, 90% of them singletons. Sequencing was performed on CD4+ T cells from blood, taken before the transplant. The receptors come from a human donor who received a combined kidney and bone marrow transplant.

The chain recombines TRBV28 with TRBJ1-2; D gene uncertain. This CDR3 contains 12 residues. Deletions cut 7 bases from V and 8 bases from J, with 14 bases between. Germline V gene lookup returns CDR1 MDHEN and CDR2 SYDVKM. CDR3 nucleotide sequence: TGTGCCAGCACCGGGAATCTCGAGGGCTACACCTTC. It codes for CASTGNLEGYTF.

The CDR3 bases are TGTGCCAGCAGCTCGGGGGGGCCCCCTGGGATATCCTCTACCGAGCAGTACTTC. Its translation: CASSSGGPPGISSTEQYF. This chain joins TRBV7-2 and TRBJ2-7; 8 nucleotides align to TRBD2. V was clipped by 4 bases and J by 6 bases; unmatched bases: 20. Germline V gene sequence: CDR1 SGHTA, CDR2 FQGNSA. The CDR3 has 18 residues.

This clone has a handful of counts. The chain has TRBV30 and TRBJ2-5; TRBD1 agrees at 9 bases. This CDR3 is built from 14 residues. The ends lost 0 bases at V and 4 bases at J; junction bases unmatched: 3. Germline V CDR1 and CDR2: GTSNPN, SVGIG (reference sequence). CDR3 nucleotide sequence: TGTGCCTGGAGTGTCGGACAGGGGAGAGAGACCCAGTACTTC. It specifies CAWSVGQGRETQYF. Full variable domain (rest looked up from reference TRBV30 and TRBJ2-5): SQTIHQWPATLVQPVGSPLSLECTVEGTSNPNLYWYRQAAGRGLQLLFYSVGIGQISSEVPQNLSASRPQDRQFILSSKKLLLSDSGFYLCAWSVGQGRETQYFGPGTRLLVL.

CDR3 protein: CASSQGVAGGAYEQYF. In nucleotides, the CDR3 is TGCGCCAGCAGCCAAGGAGTAGCGGGAGGGGCCTACGAGCAGTACTTC. V usage is TRBV4-3 and J usage is TRBJ2-7; TRBD2 matches 11 bases. Germline CDR1 is LGHNA and CDR2 is YSLEER. The length of the CDR3 is 16 residues. Germline trimming cut 1 base from V and 2 bases from J; bases unmatched to any gene: 4.

The chain combines TRBV7-9 with TRBJ2-5, with a tentative D call TRBD1 (6 bases). This CDR3 contains 19 residues. The V gene's germline CDR1 is SEHNR and CDR2 FQNEAQ (reference sequence). The V end lost 5 bases, the J end lost 3 bases, and 28 bases lay between the germline ends. CDR3 loop: CASSPSPAETGKREETQYF. In DNA, the CDR3 is TGTGCCAGCAGCCCATCGCCGGCGGAAACAGGGAAGAGGGAAGAGACCCAGTACTTC.

This chain joins TRBV5-1 and TRBJ2-3; D ambiguous. Germline V gene data show CDR1 as SGHRS and CDR2 as YFSETQ. CDR3 length: 12 residues. The germline V and J ends were trimmed by 3 bases and 8 bases, with 10 bases remaining between them. CDR3 in amino acids: CASSSGTGTQYF. CDR3 coding DNA: TGCGCCAGCAGCTCGGGTACGGGTACGCAGTATTTT.

The genes are TRBV7-2 and TRBJ1-1; D call uncertain. Germline V lookup: CDR1 SGHTA, CDR2 FQGNSA. Trimming cost V 1 base and J 0 bases, with 6 bases left between them. The length of the CDR3 is 14 residues. The CDR3 protein is CASSLGHLNTEAFF. For the CDR3, the DNA is TGTGCCAGCAGCTTAGGGCATTTGAACACTGAAGCTTTCTTT.

This clone turned up a few times. The chain uses TRBV5-1 and TRBJ2-7; 11 bases align to TRBD1. Losses at the gene ends were 0 bases for V and 9 bases for J; bases not matched to a gene: 8. Germline CDR1 SGHRS, CDR2 YFSETQ. The length of the CDR3 is 15 residues. The CDR3 region is CASSLERTGGRRQYF. CDR3 DNA sequence: TGCGCCAGCAGCTTGGAGCGGACAGGGGGCCGACGGCAGTACTTC.

This sequence joins TRBV4-1 and TRBJ2-3; no reliable D call. The CDR3 consists of 13 residues. Germline V gene lookup returns CDR1 MGHRA and CDR2 YSYEKL. V was trimmed by 4 bases and J by 1 base, leaving 6 bases between them. The CDR3 loop reads CASSLPGTDTQYF. For the CDR3, the DNA is TGCGCCAGCAGCCTACCAGGCACAGATACGCAGTATTTT.

The chain uses TRBV2 and TRBJ1-4, with TRBD1 matching 7 bases. Per germline, CDR1 SNHLY and CDR2 FYNNEI. The V and J ends lost 6 bases and 5 bases, in that order; junction bases with no gene match: 3. This CDR3 is built from 13 residues. CDR3 region: CASRKDRNEKLFF. The CDR3 DNA sequence: TGTGCCAGCAGAAAGGACAGGAATGAAAAACTGTTTTTT.

This clone has more than one count but fewer than ten. The V call is TRBV7-9, the J call TRBJ2-7, with 8 positions matching TRBD1. Germline CDR1 reads SEHNR; CDR2 reads FQNEAQ (reference sequence). With V trimmed by 4 bases and J by 2 bases, 7 bases remained unmatched. CDR3 length: 15 amino acids. CDR3 sequence reads: CASSSDRAITYEQYF. In DNA, the CDR3 is TGTGCCAGCAGCTCGGACAGGGCTATTACCTACGAGCAGTACTTC.

The chain links TRBV5-1 to TRBJ2-7; perhaps TRBD1 as D (5 bases). CDR1 and CDR2 (germline): SGHRS, YFSETQ. CDR3 length: 14 amino acids. Trimming cost V 1 base and J 2 bases, with 10 bases left between them. For the CDR3, the DNA is TGCGCCAGCAGCTTGACACAGGCCACCTACGAGCAGTACTTC. Residues: CASSLTQATYEQYF. The complete variable domain, with remaining parts taken from reference TRBV5-1 and TRBJ2-7, reads KAGVTQTPRYLIKTRGQQVTLSCSPISGHRSVSWYQQTPGQGLQFLFEYFSETQRNKGNFPGRFSGRQFSNSRSEMNVSTLELGDSALYLCASSLTQATYEQYFGPGTRLTVT.

The chain is built from TRBV14 and TRBJ2-1; D is perhaps TRBD2 (6 bases). The CDR3 is 15 amino acids. Trimming pared 1 base from V and 7 bases from J, leaving 14 bases between. Per germline, CDR1 SGHDN and CDR2 FVKESK. CDR3 protein: CASSQAGTPWNEQFF. CDR3 DNA sequence: TGTGCCAGCAGCCAAGCCGGGACTCCGTGGAATGAGCAGTTCTTC. Full variable domain (remainder filled in from reference TRBV14 and TRBJ2-1): EAGVTQFPSHSVIEKGQTVTLRCDPISGHDNLYWYRRVMGKEIKFLLHFVKESKQDESGMPNNRFLAERTGGTYSTLKVQPAELEDSGVYFCASSQAGTPWNEQFFGPGTRLTVL.

The gene calls are TRBV15 and TRBJ2-5; 7 bases are shared with TRBD1. The CDR3 length is 15 residues. CDR1 and CDR2 from the germline V gene are LNHNV and YYDKDF (reference sequence). V trimming: 2 bases; J trimming: 4 bases; junction bases outside the gene matches: 7. In DNA form, the CDR3 reads TGTGCCACCAGCAGATCGATTGACAGGGTAGAGACCCAGTACTTC. Amino acids: CATSRSIDRVETQYF.

V gene TRBV6-6 combines with J gene TRBJ2-5; the D gene is possibly TRBD2 (6 bases). The germline V gene has CDR1 MNHNY and CDR2 SVGAGI (reference sequence). There are 13 residues in the CDR3. Trimming shortened V by 8 bases and J by 2 bases, and 12 bases separated the two germline ends. The CDR3 protein is CASRSGGQETQYF. In nucleotides, the CDR3 is TGTGCCAGCCGATCCGGGGGTCAAGAGACCCAGTACTTC.

This chain links TRBV5-4 with TRBJ1-2, with D unresolved. This CDR3 spans 14 amino acids. Looked up from germline, CDR1 is SGHNT and CDR2 is YYREEE (reference sequence). V was trimmed by 7 bases and J by 0 bases, leaving 13 bases between them. The CDR3 nucleotides read TGTGCCAGCCGCCCCTCGGTCGCTAACTATGGCTACACCTTC. It translates to CASRPSVANYGYTF.

J is TRBJ1-2 and V is TRBV28; D gene uncertain. Between the trimmed V and J ends, which lost 5 bases and 1 base, there was a span of 17 bases. CDR1 and CDR2 from the germline V gene are MDHEN and SYDVKM. The CDR3 has 16 residues. The CDR3 sequence is CASSTPDLILNYGYTF. Here the CDR3 DNA reads TGTGCCAGCAGTACCCCAGACTTAATACTTAACTATGGCTACACCTTC.

This clone was seen a handful of times. V usage is TRBV5-4 and J usage is TRBJ1-1; D is uncertain. The CDR3 is made up of 14 amino acids. Germline CDR1 is SGHNT and CDR2 is YYREEE (reference sequence). V was pared by 0 bases and J by 1 base, with 7 bases between. CDR3 residues: CASSLDSGNTEAFF. The CDR3 region has the DNA TGTGCCAGCAGCTTGGATAGCGGGAACACTGAAGCTTTCTTT.

The chain has TRBV18 and TRBJ1-3; 7 bases agree with TRBD1. V gave up 3 bases and J gave up 9 bases; unmatched junction bases: 11. The germline V gene has CDR1 KGHSH and CDR2 LQKENI. The CDR3 has 15 residues. CDR3 nucleotides: TGTGCCAGCTCACCGCGCGCCGGGACAGAATTCACCATATATTTT. It is translated as CASSPRAGTEFTIYF.

With respect to this clone: Different DNA sequences within this sample yield the same CDR3. The rearrangement uses TRBV18 and TRBJ2-7, with D perhaps TRBD2 (5 bases). V was clipped by 3 bases and J by 2 bases, with 11 bases between them. The CDR3 runs 14 residues. Germline V CDR1 and CDR2: KGHSH, LQKENI. CDR3 in DNA: TGTGCCAGCTCACCTCCCGGGGTCCCCTACGAGCAGTACTTC. This sequence encodes CASSPPGVPYEQYF.